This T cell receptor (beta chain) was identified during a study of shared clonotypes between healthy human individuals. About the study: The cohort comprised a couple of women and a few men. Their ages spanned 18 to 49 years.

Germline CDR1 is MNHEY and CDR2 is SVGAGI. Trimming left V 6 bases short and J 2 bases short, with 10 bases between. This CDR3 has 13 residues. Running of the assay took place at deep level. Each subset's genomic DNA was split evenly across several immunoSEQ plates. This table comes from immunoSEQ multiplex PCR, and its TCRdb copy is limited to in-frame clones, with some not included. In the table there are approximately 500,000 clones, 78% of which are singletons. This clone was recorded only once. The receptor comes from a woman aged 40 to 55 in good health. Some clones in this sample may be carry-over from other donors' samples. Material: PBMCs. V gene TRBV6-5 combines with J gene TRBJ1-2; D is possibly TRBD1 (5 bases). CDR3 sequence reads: CASRDTHNYGYTF. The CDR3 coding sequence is TGTGCCAGCAGGGACACACACAACTATGGCTACACCTTC.